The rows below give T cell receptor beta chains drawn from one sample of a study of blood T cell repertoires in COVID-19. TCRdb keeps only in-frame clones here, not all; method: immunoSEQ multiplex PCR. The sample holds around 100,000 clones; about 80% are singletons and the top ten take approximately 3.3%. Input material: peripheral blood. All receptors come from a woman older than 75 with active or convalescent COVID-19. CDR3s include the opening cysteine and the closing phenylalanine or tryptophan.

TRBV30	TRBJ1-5	CAWARSGDQPQHF
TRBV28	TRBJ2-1	CASSLAGMGRLYNEQFF
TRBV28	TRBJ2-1	CASRRTGGGGSYNEQFF
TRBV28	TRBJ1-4	CASSFRQATNEKLFF
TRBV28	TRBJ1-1	CAISQQGVRTEAFF
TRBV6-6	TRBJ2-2	CASSYANRGGTGELFF
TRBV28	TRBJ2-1	CAGKSGGGYNEQFF
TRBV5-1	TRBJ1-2	CASSLGSGEGGYTF
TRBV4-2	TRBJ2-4	CASSQDRTGGNIQYF
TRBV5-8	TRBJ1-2	CASSLAGTGATNYGYTF
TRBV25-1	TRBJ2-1	CASSEMTGGVFNEQFF
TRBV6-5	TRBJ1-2	CASSYEGQGWGYTF
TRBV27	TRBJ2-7	CASSASGTGSEQYF
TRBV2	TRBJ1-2	CASSPDRSLYGYTF
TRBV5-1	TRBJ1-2	CASSLNRDAYGYTF
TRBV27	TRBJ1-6	CASSLGGGGNSPLHF
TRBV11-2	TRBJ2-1	CASSLEVGNEQFF
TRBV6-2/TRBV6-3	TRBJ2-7	CASSYLFRQGGYEQYF
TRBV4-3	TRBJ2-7	CASSRSLAGDSHEQYF
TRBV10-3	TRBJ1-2	CAINTGGVYGYTF
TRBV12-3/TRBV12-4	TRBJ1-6	CASRGTYNSPLHF
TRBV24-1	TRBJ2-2	CATSRRSNTGELFF
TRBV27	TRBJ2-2	CASSVVRDRGMFF
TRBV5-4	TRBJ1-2	CASSSDRGQGTF
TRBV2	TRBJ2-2	CASSEDTVTGELFF
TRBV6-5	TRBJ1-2	CASSRQGRGYGYTF
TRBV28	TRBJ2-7	CASSLFSARGFSYEQYF
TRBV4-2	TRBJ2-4	CASSQENGLAGGMVAKNIQYF
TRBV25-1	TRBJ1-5	CASSILASNQPQHF
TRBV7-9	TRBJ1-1	CASSYTGAEAFF
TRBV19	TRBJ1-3	CASSTVKVDRVGNTIYF
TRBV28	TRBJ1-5	CASRGDDRGMRPQHF
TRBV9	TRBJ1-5	CASSVGQGSNQPQHF
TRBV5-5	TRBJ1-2	CASSGRQAYGYTF
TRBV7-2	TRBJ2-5	CASSDTRTSGGSYQETQYF
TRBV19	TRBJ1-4	CASSMTGGNEKLFF
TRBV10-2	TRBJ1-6	CASIDDRGNSPLHF
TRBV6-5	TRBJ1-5	CASSYSFGQGIQPQHF
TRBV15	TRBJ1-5	CATSTDRDSYYQPQHF
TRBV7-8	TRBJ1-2	CASSLFAQPYGYTF
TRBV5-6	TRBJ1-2	CASSLDERGYTF
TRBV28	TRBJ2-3	CASSSIPREGTDTQYF
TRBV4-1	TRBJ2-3	CASSHPGLSTDTQYF